The next 12 T cell receptor beta chains were all read from a single sample in a study of regulatory T cells. General observations from the study: Hydrophobic residues at CDR3 positions 6 and 7 were enriched in conventional CD4+ T cells of CD3G-deficient patients.

Amplification used 52 TRBV primers and 13 TRBJ primers. TCRdb's copy holds only in-frame clones and misses some; the assay was immunoSEQ multiplex PCR. Of about 32,000 clones in the sample, about 89% were seen once. No antigens are known for them. The sample was conventional CD4+ T cells sorted from blood. The receptors originated from a person between 18 and 30 years old with CD3G deficiency.

V usage is TRBV10-3 and J usage is TRBJ2-3; either TRBD1 or TRBD2 may fit D (5 bases each). CDR3 length: 15 amino acids. Germline-derived CDR1 and CDR2 are ENHRY and SYGVKD. Trimming took 6 bases from V and 2 from J, leaving 15 bases between them. The CDR3 sequence is CAIRGDQGPTDTQYF. The DNA of the CDR3 is TGTGCCATCAGGGGCGACCAGGGACCCACAGATACGCAGTATTTT.

The V and J genes are TRBV5-1 and TRBJ2-6; a possible D gene is TRBD2 (6 bases). The CDR3 runs 15 residues. The V and J ends lost 2 bases and 2 bases respectively, with 8 bases between them. The germline gives CDR1 SGHRS, CDR2 YFSETQ. CDR3 residues: CASSLGGAGANVLTF. In DNA, the CDR3 is TGCGCCAGCAGCTTAGGCGGGGCTGGGGCCAACGTCCTGACTTTC.

The sample holds a few counts of this clone. The chain has TRBV6-1 and TRBJ2-5; D is unclear. V shed 1 base and J shed 7 bases, with 10 bases lying between them. Germline V gives CDR1 MNHNS, CDR2 SASEGT. This CDR3 spans 13 amino acids. CDR3 region: CASSEELRWTQYF. CDR3 nucleotide sequence: TGTGCCAGCAGTGAAGAATTACGATGGACCCAGTACTTC.

The gene calls are TRBV11-2 and TRBJ2-3; 10 bases line up with TRBD2. Germline values: CDR1 SGHAT, CDR2 FQNNGV. This CDR3 is 15 amino acids long. V was clipped by 1 base and J by 6 bases; unmatched bases: 4. CDR3 in amino acids: CASSLGSGGSDTQYF. CDR3 coding DNA: TGTGCCAGCAGCTTAGGTAGCGGGGGGAGCGATACGCAGTATTTT.

The chain couples TRBV7-9 to TRBJ2-1, with 10 bases aligning to TRBD2. The germline V gene encodes CDR1 SEHNR and CDR2 FQNEAQ (reference sequence). CDR3 length: 14 residues. Trimming removed 5 bases from V and 7 bases from J; junction bases left unmatched: 5. This chain's CDR3 is CASSTGLARNEQFF. CDR3 DNA sequence: TGTGCCAGCAGCACGGGACTAGCGAGGAATGAGCAGTTCTTC.

The chain uses TRBV28 and TRBJ2-7, with 9 bases aligning to TRBD2. Trimming cost V 2 bases and J 7 bases; bases outside gene matches: 9. Germline V gives CDR1 MDHEN, CDR2 SYDVKM. The CDR3 extends over 15 amino acids. The CDR3 region is CASSLGIAGAREQYF. In DNA, the CDR3 is TGTGCCAGCAGTTTAGGAATAGCGGGAGCTAGGGAGCAGTACTTC.

J is TRBJ2-7 and V is TRBV28; the match to TRBD2 covers 9 bases. Germline V gene data show CDR1 as MDHEN and CDR2 as SYDVKM. The junction had 5 bases not matched to a gene; V was cut back by 3 bases and J by 5 bases. This CDR3 has 14 residues. The CDR3 is CASSFAGGHHEQYF. Here the CDR3 DNA reads TGTGCCAGCAGTTTCGCGGGAGGGCACCACGAGCAGTACTTC. The whole variable domain, filled in from reference TRBV28 and TRBJ2-7, reads DVKVTQSSRYLVKRTGEKVFLECVQDMDHENMFWYRQDPGLGLRLIYFSYDVKMKEKGDIPEGYSVSREKKERFSLILESASTNQTSMYLCASSFAGGHHEQYFGPGTRLTVT.

The V and J genes are TRBV6-6 and TRBJ2-7; 9 bases are shared with TRBD1. The V gene end was trimmed by 6 bases and the J gene end by 6 bases; junction bases not matched to a gene: 9. The germline CDR1 and CDR2 sequences are MNHNY and SVGAGI (reference sequence). The CDR3 runs 14 residues. CDR3 amino acids: CASSPGQGFAEQYF. The CDR3 DNA is TGTGCCAGCAGCCCCGGACAGGGGTTTGCCGAGCAGTACTTC.

The chain is built from TRBV7-9 and TRBJ1-1, with unresolved D. Germline CDR1 and CDR2: SEHNR and FQNEAQ (reference sequence). V lost 4 bases and J lost 3, with 18 bases in between. This CDR3 has 16 amino acids. The CDR3 DNA is TGTGCCAGCAGCTCCCCCCGACGTATCGATTACACTGAAGCTTTCTTT. It encodes CASSSPRRIDYTEAFF.

CDR3 bases: TGTGCCAGCAGTTACCCGCCGACGGTTACTGAAGCTTTCTTT. It yields the protein CASSYPPTVTEAFF. This chain links TRBV6-6 with TRBJ1-1; D is undetermined. The CDR3 is 14 residues long. Trimming cost V 2 bases and J 5 bases, with 12 bases left between them. The germline V gene encodes CDR1 MNHNY and CDR2 SVGAGI (reference sequence).

The chain joins TRBV6-1 to TRBJ1-4; tentative D call: TRBD1 (5 bases). CDR1 MNHNS and CDR2 SASEGT come from the germline V gene. The CDR3 totals 15 residues. Trimming pared 2 bases from V and 3 bases from J, leaving 10 bases between. CDR3 in amino acids: CASSEQGTSNEKLFF. The CDR3 nucleotides read TGTGCCAGCAGTGAACAGGGCACCTCTAATGAAAAACTGTTTTTT.

In DNA form, the CDR3 reads TGCGCCAGTCTAATCACCCCGAGCAATCAGCCCCAGCATTTT. Translated, it gives CASLITPSNQPQHF. This chain uses TRBV10-1 with TRBJ1-5, with D unresolved. From germline, CDR1 is WNHNN and CDR2 SYGVQD (reference sequence). The germline V and J ends were trimmed by 9 bases and 1 base, with 13 bases remaining between them. The CDR3 contains 14 residues.